The 19 T cell receptor beta chains in this list originate from one sample, sequenced in a study of T cells in Graves' hyperthyroidism and ophthalmopathy. The TCR beta CDR3 regions underwent amplification using RNA transcripts as the source. HTBI primers were used for first-round RT-PCR of the TCR CDR3. MiXCR, run by TCRdb on the multiplex PCR reads, gives a single entry per CDR3 protein. The table records 500,000 to 600,000 distinct CDR3 sequences, about 20% of them present only once. The specimen sequenced was blood. The receptors stem from a man aged 35 to 55 with Graves' ophthalmopathy.

The chain uses TRBV12-3 or TRBV12-4 and TRBJ2-1; D is ambiguous. The CDR3 runs to 11 residues. The V and J ends lost 7 bases and 9 bases respectively, with 10 bases between them. This CDR3 reads CASKIGLEQFF. For the CDR3, the DNA is TGTGCCAGCAAAATAGGGCTTGAGCAGTTCTTC.

This clonotype was recorded many times. DNA of the CDR3: TGTGCCAGCAGCCCAAAGCTGCCGAACACCGGGGAGCTGTTTTTT. This encodes CASSPKLPNTGELFF. The chain links TRBV11-2 to TRBJ2-2; D is unclear. V dropped 5 bases and J dropped 0 bases, with 10 bases sitting between them. CDR1 and CDR2 from the germline V gene are SGHAT and FQNNGV. The length of the CDR3 is 15 residues.

The sample holds a few counts of this clonotype. The J gene is TRBJ2-1, the V gene TRBV7-3; 7 bases match TRBD1. Germline-derived CDR1 and CDR2 are SGHTA and FQGTGA. Trimming cost V 5 bases and J 6 bases; bases outside gene matches: 4. The CDR3 length is 13 residues. DNA for the CDR3: TGTGCCAGCAGCCCGCGGACAGGCAATGAGCAGTTCTTC. It specifies CASSPRTGNEQFF.

This clonotype was seen many times. Relative to the germline gene, one junction end is altered; a read error may explain this. The genes are TRBV7-7 and TRBJ2-5; maybe TRBD2 (6 bases). The CDR3 length is 14 residues. Per germline, CDR1 SSHAT and CDR2 FNYEAQ (reference sequence). CDR3 sequence: CASSSGLPKETQYF. DNA for the CDR3: TGTGCTAGCAGCTCGGGACTGCCCAAAGAGACCCAGTACTTC.

In this sample, this clonotype turned up many times. The CDR3 protein is CASSQARDYGYTF. The CDR3 DNA reads TGTGCCAGCAGCCAGGCGAGGGACTATGGCTACACCTTC. This rearrangement joins TRBV3-1 to TRBJ1-2; unclear D gene. Germline-derived CDR1 and CDR2 are LGHDT and YNNKEL (reference sequence). The CDR3 runs to 13 residues. Trimming stripped 3 bases from V and 3 bases from J, with 8 bases between.

Ten or more counts support this clonotype. The chain has TRBV30 and TRBJ2-1; tentative D call: TRBD1 (6 bases). V was cut by 2 bases and J by 4 bases, with 18 bases left in between. CDR3 length: 16 residues. Germline assignment: CDR1 GTSNPN and CDR2 SVGIG (reference sequence). The CDR3 reads CAWSLSPGHSYNEQFF. The DNA for the CDR3 is TGTGCCTGGAGTCTAAGCCCGGGACACTCATACAATGAGCAGTTCTTC.

This clonotype was picked up a small number of times. This chain uses TRBV27 with TRBJ1-4; 8 nucleotides match TRBD1. CDR3 size: 13 residues. The V gene end was trimmed by 6 bases and the J gene end by 7 bases; junction bases not matched to a gene: 4. Germline V gene lookup returns CDR1 MNHEY and CDR2 SMNVEV (reference sequence). The CDR3 sequence: CASRTGAFEKLFF. Here the CDR3 DNA reads TGTGCCAGCAGGACAGGGGCTTTTGAAAAACTGTTTTTT.

V and J are TRBV6-1 and TRBJ2-7; 12 bases line up with TRBD2. Germline V gene data show CDR1 as MNHNS and CDR2 as SASEGT. Trimming removed 6 bases from V and 5 bases from J; junction bases left unmatched: 8. This CDR3 is built from 15 residues. CDR3 amino acids: CASRPSGGARHEQYF. In DNA, the CDR3 is TGTGCCAGCAGGCCTAGCGGGGGGGCCAGGCACGAGCAGTACTTC.

This clonotype was counted a few times. V and J are TRBV20-1 and TRBJ1-1; D perhaps matches TRBD1 (6 bases). This CDR3 contains 13 residues. The V and J ends lost 5 bases and 3 bases respectively, with 13 bases between them. Germline CDR1 is DFQATT and CDR2 is SNEGSKA (reference sequence). CDR3 coding DNA: TGCAGTGCTTCAGGGGTTAGGGACACTGAAGCTTTCTTT. The encoded protein is CSASGVRDTEAFF.

The chain combines TRBV2 with TRBJ1-5; the match to TRBD1 covers 11 bases. In germline, CDR1 is SNHLY, CDR2 FYNNEI. This CDR3 is 18 amino acids long. The V and J ends lost 6 bases and 0 bases, in that order; junction bases with no gene match: 10. The CDR3 sequence: CASRGTGGAPYSNQPQHF. The CDR3 coding sequence is TGTGCCAGCAGGGGGACAGGGGGAGCCCCTTATAGCAATCAGCCCCAGCATTTT.

This clonotype was counted ten times or more. The rearrangement links TRBV13 to TRBJ2-5; D is undetermined. Germline V gene lookup returns CDR1 PRHDT and CDR2 FYEKMQ (reference sequence). There are 11 residues in the CDR3. V gave up 3 bases and J gave up 3 bases, with 2 bases separating them. The CDR3 sequence is CASSFKETQYF. In DNA, the CDR3 is TGTGCCAGCAGCTTCAAAGAGACCCAGTACTTC.

The table lists this clonotype with a few counts. The rearrangement links TRBV12-5 to TRBJ2-1; no definite D call. In germline, CDR1 is LGHNT, CDR2 FRNRAP. This CDR3 region has 13 residues. The ends were cut back, 7 bases at V and 4 bases at J, with 11 bases in the middle. This CDR3 is CASEPARYNEQFF. CDR3 bases: TGTGCTAGTGAGCCTGCCAGATACAATGAGCAGTTCTTC.

The chain combines TRBV15 with TRBJ2-5; D remains unclear. Germline CDR1 is LNHNV and CDR2 is YYDKDF (reference sequence). The CDR3 is 16 amino acids. Trimming left V 5 bases short and J 6 bases short, with 22 bases between. CDR3 sequence (DNA): TGTGCCACCAGCGACGCAGGTGGTGGAAGAATGAAGACCCAGTACTTC. Translated, it gives CATSDAGGGRMKTQYF.

The chain joins TRBV30 to TRBJ1-6; possibly TRBD1 for D (5 bases). CDR1 GTSNPN and CDR2 SVGIG come from the germline V gene (reference sequence). V gave up 4 bases and J gave up 4 bases, with 11 bases separating them. This CDR3 spans 14 amino acids. The chain's CDR3 is CAWKSDMYNSPLHF. CDR3 nucleotides: TGTGCCTGGAAGTCGGACATGTATAATTCACCCCTCCACTTT.

This clonotype was counted at least ten times. The genes are TRBV7-9 and TRBJ2-7, with D perhaps matching TRBD1 or TRBD2 (5 bases each). This CDR3 region has 15 residues. V was trimmed by 4 bases and J by 5 bases, leaving 18 bases between them. CDR1 and CDR2 (germline): SEHNR, FQNEAQ (reference sequence). The DNA for the CDR3 is TGTGCCAGCAGCTCCCCGGGGCTTGGGAGCCACGAGCAGTACTTC. Translating gives CASSSPGLGSHEQYF.

This clonotype was observed at least ten times. The genes are TRBV11-2 and TRBJ2-1; TRBD2 aligns across 13 bases. The V and J ends lost 5 bases and 3 bases, in that order; junction bases with no gene match: 7. This CDR3 has 17 residues. CDR1 and CDR2 from the germline V gene are SGHAT and FQNNGV. CDR3 loop: CASSGLAGVGRYNEQFF. CDR3 sequence (DNA): TGTGCCAGCAGCGGACTAGCGGGGGTTGGTCGCTACAATGAGCAGTTCTTC. The full variable domain, with the rest looked up from reference TRBV11-2 and TRBJ2-1, is EAGVAQSPRYKIIEKRQSVAFWCNPISGHATLYWYQQILGQGPKLLIQFQNNGVVDDSQLPKDRFSAERLKGVDSTLKIQPAKLEDSAVYLCASSGLAGVGRYNEQFFGPGTRLTVL.

A few counts support this clonotype. The rearrangement links TRBV12-3 or TRBV12-4 to TRBJ2-7; D is undetermined. Trimming took off 8 bases at V and 4 bases at J, with 9 bases between the two ends. This CDR3 is built from 11 residues. The chain's CDR3 is CASGSKYEQYF. In nucleotides, the CDR3 is TGTGCCAGCGGATCGAAGTACGAGCAGTACTTC.

In this sample, this clonotype turned up many times. CDR3 sequence reads: CASSWLAGGHGELFF. CDR3 in DNA: TGTGCCAGCAGTTGGCTAGCGGGGGGCCACGGGGAGCTGTTTTTT. The gene calls are TRBV12-3 or TRBV12-4 and TRBJ2-2, with 11 bases identical to TRBD2. The trim removed 4 bases at V and 7 bases at J, leaving 5 bases unmatched. The CDR3 covers 15 residues.

This clonotype was observed a handful of times. The rearrangement uses TRBV5-4 and TRBJ2-1, with TRBD1 identical over 7 bases. V was pared by 4 bases and J by 3 bases, with 7 bases of the junction left unmatched. The CDR3 length is 15 residues. Per the germline V gene, CDR1 is SGHNT and CDR2 is YYREEE (reference sequence). Here the CDR3 reads CASSERTGLYNEQFF. DNA of the CDR3: TGTGCCAGCAGCGAGAGGACAGGCCTCTACAATGAGCAGTTCTTC. Looking up the rest from reference TRBV5-4 and TRBJ2-1 gives the full variable domain: ETGVTQSPTHLIKTRGQQVTLRCSSQSGHNTVSWYQQALGQGPQFIFQYYREEENGRGNFPPRFSGLQFPNYSSELNVNALELDDSALYLCASSERTGLYNEQFFGPGTRLTVL.